The entry below gives a single T cell receptor (beta chain) sequence along with its context. Its specificity is unknown. Researchers used the Oncomine TCR Beta short-read assay to sequence DNA from cultured CD4+ T cells. A single record per CDR3 protein comes from TCRdb applying MiXCR to the PCR reads. Found here are fewer than 16,000 distinct CDR3 sequences, around 56% of them singletons; the top ten hold less than 15%. These data are taken from a study of vaccination and CD4 T cells after COVID-19. Treatment reported: approximately 10-day PBMC culture with coronavirus spike peptide pools or control peptides (ViraFEST assay). The V segment lost 5 bases and the J segment 7 bases; nucleotides outside the gene matches: 7. Germline lookup yields CDR1 SGHTA and CDR2 FQGTGA. The CDR3 is 13 residues long.

Sample: CD4+ T cells from blood, cultured in vitro. The chain is built from TRBV7-3 and TRBJ1-2; 7 bases line up with TRBD1. The clonotype was recovered from a human donor who had recovered from COVID-19. CDR3 residues: CASSPGGEAGYTF. The CDR3 DNA sequence: TGTGCCAGCAGCCCAGGGGGGGAGGCTGGCTACACCTTC.